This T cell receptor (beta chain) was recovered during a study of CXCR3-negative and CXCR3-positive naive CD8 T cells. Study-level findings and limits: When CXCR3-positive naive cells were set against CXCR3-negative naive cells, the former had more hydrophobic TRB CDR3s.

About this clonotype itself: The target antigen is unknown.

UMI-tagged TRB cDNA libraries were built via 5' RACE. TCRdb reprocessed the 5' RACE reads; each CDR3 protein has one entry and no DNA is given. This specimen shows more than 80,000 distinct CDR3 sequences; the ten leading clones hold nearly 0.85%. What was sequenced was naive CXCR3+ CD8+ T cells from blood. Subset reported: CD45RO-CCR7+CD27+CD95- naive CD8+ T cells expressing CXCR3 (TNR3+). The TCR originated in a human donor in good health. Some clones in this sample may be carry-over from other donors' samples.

The CDR3 loop reads CASSYLGPRPINYGYTF. The rearrangement links TRBV6-5 to TRBJ1-2; no DNA is available, so the TRBD1 call from TCRdb remains unchecked. Germline CDR1 MNHEY, CDR2 SVGAGI. The CDR3 consists of 17 residues.